Listed below are T cell receptor beta chains from one sample, sequenced in a study of T-cell reconstitution after alpha-beta-depleted transplantation in children. A single record per CDR3 protein comes from TCRdb applying MiXCR to the PCR reads. The sample consists of around 500,000 distinct CDR3 sequences, approximately 22% of them appearing once. The material sequenced was PBMCs, mostly from graft donor cells, taken 360 days after TCRalphabeta/CD19-depleted stem cell transplant. The receptors stem from a boy younger than two who had a stem cell transplant for acute myeloid leukemia, so the T cells may come from the graft donor. The CDR3 runs from the conserved cysteine through the conserved F or W. The order of the fields is J gene, V gene, clone size, D gene, CDR3 protein, CDR3 DNA. A D gene is named only where the DNA matches it firmly. Expanded clones get a size class; other rows say once, few or many, or leave the size out.

J gene: TRBJ1-2
V gene: TRBV27
clone size: -
D gene: -
CDR3 protein: CASGKAGSNYGYTF
CDR3 DNA: TGTGCCAGCGGGAAGGCAGGGAGCAACTATGGCTACACCTTC

J gene: TRBJ2-1
V gene: TRBV7-6
clone size: few
D gene: TRBD2
CDR3 protein: CASSYLYRGGARRNEQFF
CDR3 DNA: TGTGCCAGCAGCTACCTTTACCGCGGGGGGGCGAGGAGGAATGAGCAGTTCTTC

J gene: TRBJ1-5
V gene: TRBV30
clone size: many
D gene: -
CDR3 protein: CAWSVGSAANQPQHF
CDR3 DNA: TGTGCCTGGAGTGTTGGGTCAGCTGCAAATCAGCCCCAGCATTTT

J gene: TRBJ1-1
V gene: TRBV5-1
clone size: -
D gene: -
CDR3 protein: CASSLGGNEAFF
CDR3 DNA: TGCGCCAGCAGCTTGGGGGGGAATGAAGCTTTCTTT

J gene: TRBJ2-3
V gene: TRBV11-2
clone size: many
D gene: TRBD2
CDR3 protein: CASSPYRGGTDTQYF
CDR3 DNA: TGTGCCAGCAGCCCCTACCGGGGGGGCACAGATACGCAGTATTTT

J gene: TRBJ2-3
V gene: TRBV18
clone size: few
D gene: TRBD2
CDR3 protein: CASSPSTSVDFLDTQYF
CDR3 DNA: TGTGCCAGCTCACCAAGTACTAGCGTGGATTTCCTAGATACGCAGTATTTT

J gene: TRBJ2-7
V gene: TRBV29-1
clone size: -
D gene: -
CDR3 protein: CSAGEQGETSYEQYF
CDR3 DNA: TGCAGCGCCGGAGAACAGGGTGAAACGAGCTACGAGCAGTACTTC

J gene: TRBJ2-3
V gene: TRBV4-1
clone size: many
D gene: -
CDR3 protein: CASSHVKRVNTDTQYF
CDR3 DNA: TGCGCCAGCAGCCATGTGAAGCGGGTAAACACAGATACGCAGTATTTT

J gene: TRBJ2-1
V gene: TRBV29-1
clone size: -
D gene: TRBD2
CDR3 protein: CSVESGGDNEQFF
CDR3 DNA: TGCAGCGTTGAGAGCGGGGGGGACAATGAGCAGTTCTTC

J gene: TRBJ2-1
V gene: TRBV7-2
clone size: many
D gene: TRBD1
CDR3 protein: CASSSRDRGSDEQFF
CDR3 DNA: TGTGCCAGCAGCTCCCGGGACAGGGGAAGCGATGAGCAGTTCTTC

J gene: TRBJ2-5
V gene: TRBV20-1
clone size: many
D gene: TRBD2
CDR3 protein: CSARALAAWEETQYF
CDR3 DNA: TGCAGTGCTAGGGCACTAGCGGCGTGGGAAGAGACCCAGTACTTC

J gene: TRBJ2-1
V gene: TRBV7-2
clone size: -
D gene: TRBD2
CDR3 protein: CASSPGGLENEQFF
CDR3 DNA: TGTGCCAGCAGCCCGGGGGGACTAGAAAATGAGCAGTTCTTC

J gene: TRBJ2-3
V gene: TRBV6-5
clone size: -
D gene: -
CDR3 protein: CASSYSSITDTQYF
CDR3 DNA: TGTGCCAGCAGTTACTCCAGTATCACAGATACGCAGTATTTT

J gene: TRBJ2-3
V gene: TRBV6-1
clone size: -
D gene: TRBD1
CDR3 protein: CASRDGTGGDTQYF
CDR3 DNA: TGTGCCAGCAGAGATGGGACAGGGGGAGATACGCAGTATTTT

J gene: TRBJ1-3
V gene: TRBV12-3/TRBV12-4
clone size: -
D gene: -
CDR3 protein: CASRWTGNTIYF
CDR3 DNA: TGTGCCAGCAGGTGGACTGGAAACACCATATATTTT

J gene: TRBJ2-5
V gene: TRBV12-3/TRBV12-4
clone size: -
D gene: TRBD2
CDR3 protein: CASSFELAGGQETQYF
CDR3 DNA: TGTGCCAGCAGTTTCGAACTAGCGGGGGGACAAGAGACCCAGTACTTC

J gene: TRBJ2-2
V gene: TRBV30
clone size: many
D gene: -
CDR3 protein: CAWSVGSNTGELFF
CDR3 DNA: TGTGCCTGGAGTGTCGGTTCGAACACCGGGGAGCTGTTTTTT

J gene: TRBJ2-5
V gene: TRBV5-6
clone size: few
D gene: TRBD2
CDR3 protein: CASRRRGAGEETQYF
CDR3 DNA: TGTGCCAGCAGAAGGCGCGGGGCGGGGGAAGAGACCCAGTACTTC

J gene: TRBJ2-1
V gene: TRBV29-1
clone size: many
D gene: -
CDR3 protein: CSVVYYNEQFF
CDR3 DNA: TGCAGCGTTGTCTACTACAATGAGCAGTTCTTC

J gene: TRBJ1-6
V gene: TRBV28
clone size: -
D gene: TRBD1
CDR3 protein: CASRPQGRGAPLHF
CDR3 DNA: TGTGCCAGCAGGCCACAGGGGAGAGGGGCACCCCTCCACTTT

J gene: TRBJ1-1
V gene: TRBV12-3/TRBV12-4
clone size: many
D gene: TRBD1
CDR3 protein: CASSPGQGREGNTEAFF
CDR3 DNA: TGTGCCAGCAGCCCTGGACAGGGCCGGGAGGGGAACACTGAAGCTTTCTTT

J gene: TRBJ2-2
V gene: TRBV29-1
clone size: many
D gene: TRBD2
CDR3 protein: CSVGGSGGARDTGELFF
CDR3 DNA: TGCAGCGTCGGCGGCAGCGGGGGGGCCCGGGACACCGGGGAGCTGTTTTTT

J gene: TRBJ2-6
V gene: TRBV11-2
clone size: -
D gene: TRBD1
CDR3 protein: CASSLRAGGIRASGANVLTF
CDR3 DNA: TGTGCCAGCAGCTTACGGGCAGGGGGCATACGGGCCTCTGGGGCCAACGTCCTGACTTTC

J gene: TRBJ2-3
V gene: TRBV28
clone size: many
D gene: -
CDR3 protein: CASSLIGGRRTDTQYF
CDR3 DNA: TGTGCCAGCAGTTTGATCGGTGGACGCCGCACAGATACGCAGTATTTT

J gene: TRBJ2-7
V gene: TRBV7-3
clone size: many
D gene: -
CDR3 protein: CASSRYREDEQYF
CDR3 DNA: TGTGCCAGCAGCCGATACAGGGAGGACGAGCAGTACTTC

J gene: TRBJ2-7
V gene: TRBV12-3/TRBV12-4
clone size: -
D gene: TRBD2
CDR3 protein: CASSQTSKREQYF
CDR3 DNA: TGTGCCAGCAGCCAGACTAGCAAGCGCGAGCAGTACTTC

J gene: TRBJ2-3
V gene: TRBV7-2
clone size: many
D gene: -
CDR3 protein: CASSFGSSDTQYF
CDR3 DNA: TGTGCCAGCAGCTTCGGCAGCTCAGATACGCAGTATTTT

J gene: TRBJ2-2
V gene: TRBV7-2
clone size: many
D gene: -
CDR3 protein: CASSRPEGPGELFF
CDR3 DNA: TGTGCCAGCAGCCGTCCTGAGGGGCCCGGGGAGCTGTTTTTT

J gene: TRBJ1-2
V gene: TRBV27
clone size: -
D gene: -
CDR3 protein: CASSFFSQGLYGYTF
CDR3 DNA: TGTGCCAGCAGTTTCTTTTCCCAGGGGCTCTATGGCTACACCTTC

J gene: TRBJ2-3
V gene: TRBV10-2
clone size: -
D gene: TRBD1
CDR3 protein: CASSEGTGDPPSTDTQYF
CDR3 DNA: TGCGCCAGCAGTGAAGGGACAGGGGACCCCCCTAGCACAGATACGCAGTATTTT

J gene: TRBJ1-6
V gene: TRBV18
clone size: -
D gene: TRBD1
CDR3 protein: CASSPYPHQGDRSYNSPLHF
CDR3 DNA: TGTGCCAGCTCACCGTACCCTCACCAGGGGGACCGCTCCTATAATTCACCCCTCCACTTT

J gene: TRBJ1-1
V gene: TRBV6-5
clone size: -
D gene: -
CDR3 protein: CASSYSGLVGNEAFF
CDR3 DNA: TGTGCCAGCAGTTACTCCGGACTGGTGGGAAATGAAGCTTTCTTT